This TCR beta chain was sequenced during a study of shared clonotypes between healthy human individuals. The protocol was immunoSEQ multiplex PCR, while the TCRdb copy is restricted to in-frame clones and leaves out a portion. The sample lists some 1 million clones, around 76% occurring once. Remarks on this clone: Different DNA sequences within this sample yield the same CDR3.

Trimming removed 6 bases at V and 0 bases at J, with 5 bases between. From germline, CDR1 is MNHNS and CDR2 SASEGT. The CDR3 has 12 amino acids. Sequenced input: memory CD4+ T cells sorted from blood. Indicated subset: CD45RA-negative fraction. This clonotype was obtained from a man younger than 30 in good health. The chain employs TRBV6-1 and TRBJ1-1; D ambiguous. The CDR3 protein is CASRDLNTEAFF. The CDR3 DNA reads as TGTGCCAGCAGGGACTTGAACACTGAAGCTTTCTTT.